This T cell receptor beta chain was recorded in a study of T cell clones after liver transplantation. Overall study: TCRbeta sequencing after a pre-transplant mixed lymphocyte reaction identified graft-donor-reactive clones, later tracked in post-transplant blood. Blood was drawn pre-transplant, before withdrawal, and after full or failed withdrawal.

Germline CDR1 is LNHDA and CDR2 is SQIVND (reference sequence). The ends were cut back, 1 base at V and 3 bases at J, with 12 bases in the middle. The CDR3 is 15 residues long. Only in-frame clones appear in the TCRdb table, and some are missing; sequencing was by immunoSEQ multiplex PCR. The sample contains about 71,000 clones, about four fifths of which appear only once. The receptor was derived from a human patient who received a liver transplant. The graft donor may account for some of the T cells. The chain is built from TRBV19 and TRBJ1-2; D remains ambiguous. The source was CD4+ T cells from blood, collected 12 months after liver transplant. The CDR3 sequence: CASSIAHSLDYGYTF. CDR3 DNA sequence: TGTGCCAGTAGTATAGCGCACAGCCTGGACTATGGCTACACCTTC. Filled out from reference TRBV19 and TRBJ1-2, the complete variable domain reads DGGITQSPKYLFRKEGQNVTLSCEQNLNHDAMYWYRQDPGQGLRLIYYSQIVNDFQKGDIAEGYSVSREKKESFPLTVTSAQKNPTAFYLCASSIAHSLDYGYTFGSGTRLTVV.